A selection of T cell receptor beta chains follows, all from one sample in a study of blood T cell repertoires in COVID-19. Libraries were prepared by immunoSEQ multiplex PCR; TCRdb keeps only in-frame clonotypes and omits some of them. The sample lists roughly 81,000 clones, approximately 78% occurring once. The sample comprised peripheral blood. All receptors derive from a man between 60 and 75 years old with acute or convalescent COVID-19. The CDR3 runs from the conserved cysteine through the conserved F or W. Fields, in order: CDR3 length, V gene, D gene, clone size, J gene, CDR3 protein, CDR3 DNA. A D gene is named only where the DNA matches it firmly. Clone size is stated in some rows and not others, as once, few, many or a class when expanded.

cdr3_length: 12; v_call: TRBV18; d_call: -; clone_size: -; j_call: TRBJ2-1; cdr3_aa: CASSYTGTEQFF; cdr3_nt: TGTGCCAGCTCATATACAGGGACGGAGCAGTTCTTC
cdr3_length: 12; v_call: TRBV5-8; d_call: -; clone_size: -; j_call: TRBJ2-5; cdr3_aa: CASSLDRETQYF; cdr3_nt: TGTGCCAGCAGCTTGGACAGAGAGACCCAGTACTTC
cdr3_length: 16; v_call: TRBV7-2; d_call: TRBD2; clone_size: -; j_call: TRBJ2-3; cdr3_aa: CASTPRRLAVTDTQYF; cdr3_nt: TGTGCCAGCACCCCGAGGAGACTAGCGGTCACAGATACGCAGTATTTT
cdr3_length: 14; v_call: TRBV3-1/TRBV3-2; d_call: -; clone_size: -; j_call: TRBJ2-1; cdr3_aa: CASSSWGDLNEQFF; cdr3_nt: TGTGCCAGCAGCTCATGGGGGGACCTCAATGAGCAGTTCTTC
cdr3_length: 17; v_call: TRBV5-1; d_call: TRBD2; clone_size: -; j_call: TRBJ2-2; cdr3_aa: CASSLLPGRRNTGELFF; cdr3_nt: TGCGCCAGCAGCTTACTCCCCGGGAGGCGGAACACCGGGGAGCTGTTTTTT
cdr3_length: 14; v_call: TRBV7-2; d_call: -; clone_size: -; j_call: TRBJ2-2; cdr3_aa: CASSLGANTGELFF; cdr3_nt: TGTGCCAGCAGCTTAGGCGCGAACACCGGGGAGCTGTTTTTT
cdr3_length: 11; v_call: TRBV7-2; d_call: -; clone_size: -; j_call: TRBJ2-5; cdr3_aa: CAIGIQETQYF; cdr3_nt: TGTGCAATCGGGATCCAAGAGACCCAGTACTTC
cdr3_length: 14; v_call: TRBV5-6; d_call: TRBD2; clone_size: -; j_call: TRBJ2-7; cdr3_aa: CASSPGLADYEQYF; cdr3_nt: TGTGCCAGCAGCCCGGGACTAGCTGACTACGAGCAGTACTTC
cdr3_length: 13; v_call: TRBV4-1; d_call: -; clone_size: -; j_call: TRBJ2-7; cdr3_aa: CASSPKDWGEQYF; cdr3_nt: TGCGCCAGCAGCCCAAAGGACTGGGGAGAGCAGTACTTC
cdr3_length: 17; v_call: TRBV7-2; d_call: TRBD2; clone_size: -; j_call: TRBJ2-5; cdr3_aa: CASSSLGTSGGGETQYF; cdr3_nt: TGTGCCAGCAGCAGCCTCGGGACTAGCGGGGGGGGCGAGACCCAGTACTTC
cdr3_length: 17; v_call: TRBV19; d_call: TRBD1; clone_size: -; j_call: TRBJ1-5; cdr3_aa: CASSPYPGQGVNQPQHF; cdr3_nt: TGTGCCAGTAGTCCATACCCTGGACAGGGAGTAAATCAGCCCCAGCATTTT
cdr3_length: 12; v_call: TRBV11-3; d_call: -; clone_size: few; j_call: TRBJ2-3; cdr3_aa: CASSTSGDTQYF; cdr3_nt: TGTGCCAGCAGCACTAGTGGGGATACGCAGTATTTT
cdr3_length: 15; v_call: TRBV6-5; d_call: TRBD2; clone_size: -; j_call: TRBJ2-2; cdr3_aa: CASKYSGGAPGELFF; cdr3_nt: TGTGCCAGCAAGTATAGCGGGGGGGCCCCCGGGGAGCTGTTTTTT
cdr3_length: 15; v_call: TRBV9; d_call: TRBD1; clone_size: many; j_call: TRBJ1-5; cdr3_aa: CASSPRGTADQPQHF; cdr3_nt: TGTGCCAGCAGCCCGCGAGGGACAGCTGATCAGCCCCAGCATTTT
cdr3_length: 16; v_call: TRBV28; d_call: -; clone_size: -; j_call: TRBJ2-4; cdr3_aa: CASSAATMGAKNIQYF; cdr3_nt: TGTGCCAGCAGTGCCGCGACCATGGGCGCCAAAAACATTCAGTACTTC
cdr3_length: 15; v_call: TRBV28; d_call: TRBD1; clone_size: -; j_call: TRBJ2-4; cdr3_aa: CASKTGTGGKNIQYF; cdr3_nt: TGTGCCAGCAAAACCGGGACAGGGGGCAAAAACATTCAGTACTTC
cdr3_length: 18; v_call: TRBV24-1; d_call: TRBD2; clone_size: -; j_call: TRBJ2-7; cdr3_aa: CATSDLRTSGTHHYEQYF; cdr3_nt: TGTGCCACCAGTGATTTAAGGACTAGCGGGACTCATCACTACGAGCAGTACTTC
cdr3_length: 14; v_call: TRBV6-5; d_call: -; clone_size: -; j_call: TRBJ2-1; cdr3_aa: CASNRDPYYNEQFF; cdr3_nt: TGTGCCAGCAATCGGGATCCATACTACAATGAGCAGTTCTTC
cdr3_length: 13; v_call: TRBV4-3; d_call: -; clone_size: -; j_call: TRBJ2-7; cdr3_aa: CASSPQQGVEQYF; cdr3_nt: TGCGCCAGCAGCCCTCAACAGGGAGTCGAGCAGTACTTC
cdr3_length: 13; v_call: TRBV6-5; d_call: -; clone_size: once; j_call: TRBJ1-5; cdr3_aa: CASSWGSNQPQHF; cdr3_nt: TGTGCCAGCAGTTGGGGCAGCAATCAGCCCCAGCATTTT
cdr3_length: 16; v_call: TRBV29-1; d_call: -; clone_size: -; j_call: TRBJ2-1; cdr3_aa: CSVGGDTHISYNEQFF; cdr3_nt: TGCAGCGTTGGAGGGGACACCCACATCTCCTACAATGAGCAGTTCTTC
cdr3_length: 16; v_call: TRBV19; d_call: -; clone_size: -; j_call: TRBJ1-1; cdr3_aa: CASSNPMGGRPTGAFF; cdr3_nt: TGTGCCAGTAGCAACCCGATGGGGGGAAGACCCACGGGAGCTTTCTTT
cdr3_length: 14; v_call: TRBV10-1; d_call: -; clone_size: -; j_call: TRBJ2-1; cdr3_aa: CASRPGSDTDEQFF; cdr3_nt: TGCGCCAGCAGGCCGGGGTCAGATACGGATGAGCAGTTCTTC
cdr3_length: 11; v_call: TRBV20-1; d_call: -; clone_size: once; j_call: TRBJ1-2; cdr3_aa: CSASMDNGYTF; cdr3_nt: TGCAGTGCTAGCATGGACAATGGCTACACCTTC
cdr3_length: 16; v_call: TRBV5-4; d_call: TRBD1; clone_size: -; j_call: TRBJ1-4; cdr3_aa: CASSPPPGQTNEKLFF; cdr3_nt: TGTGCCAGCAGCCCTCCCCCGGGACAGACAAATGAAAAACTGTTTTTT
cdr3_length: 14; v_call: TRBV5-1; d_call: -; clone_size: -; j_call: TRBJ1-1; cdr3_aa: CASSLGAGNTEAFF; cdr3_nt: TGCGCCAGCAGCTTGGGGGCGGGTAACACTGAAGCTTTCTTT
cdr3_length: 14; v_call: TRBV19; d_call: -; clone_size: -; j_call: TRBJ2-3; cdr3_aa: CASSSTSSHSEQYF; cdr3_nt: TGTGCCAGCTCCAGTACTAGCTCTCATAGTGAGCAGTATTTT
cdr3_length: 14; v_call: TRBV21-1; d_call: -; clone_size: -; j_call: TRBJ2-1; cdr3_aa: CASSKGTGWDEQFF; cdr3_nt: TGTGCCAGCAGCAAAGGGACAGGGTGGGATGAGCAGTTCTTC
cdr3_length: 16; v_call: TRBV18; d_call: -; clone_size: -; j_call: TRBJ1-3; cdr3_aa: CASSGNSLSSGNTIYF; cdr3_nt: TGTGCCAGCTCCGGGAACAGCCTGAGCTCTGGAAACACCATATATTTT
cdr3_length: 13; v_call: TRBV11-3; d_call: -; clone_size: -; j_call: TRBJ2-5; cdr3_aa: CASSLWPRETQYF; cdr3_nt: TGTGCCAGCAGCCTCTGGCCCCGTGAGACCCAGTACTTC
cdr3_length: 14; v_call: TRBV7-6; d_call: -; clone_size: -; j_call: TRBJ1-1; cdr3_aa: CASSSRGRDTEAFF; cdr3_nt: TGTGCCAGCAGCTCCAGGGGCCGGGACACTGAAGCTTTCTTT
cdr3_length: 19; v_call: TRBV7-6; d_call: TRBD2; clone_size: -; j_call: TRBJ2-1; cdr3_aa: CASSFLPSGGSTSYNEQFF; cdr3_nt: TGTGCCAGCAGCTTTTTGCCTAGCGGGGGGTCAACCTCCTACAATGAGCAGTTCTTC
cdr3_length: 16; v_call: TRBV9; d_call: TRBD2; clone_size: -; j_call: TRBJ2-5; cdr3_aa: CASSVSGGARGETQYF; cdr3_nt: TGTGCCAGCAGCGTAAGCGGGGGGGCACGAGGCGAGACCCAGTACTTC
cdr3_length: 14; v_call: TRBV4-1; d_call: -; clone_size: -; j_call: TRBJ1-4; cdr3_aa: CASSQMTANEKLFF; cdr3_nt: TGCGCCAGCAGCCAAATGACAGCTAATGAAAAACTGTTTTTT
cdr3_length: 15; v_call: TRBV6-5; d_call: TRBD1; clone_size: -; j_call: TRBJ2-7; cdr3_aa: CASSYRDRKAYEQYF; cdr3_nt: TGTGCCAGCAGTTACCGGGACAGGAAGGCCTACGAGCAGTACTTC
cdr3_length: 18; v_call: TRBV28; d_call: TRBD1; clone_size: -; j_call: TRBJ1-4; cdr3_aa: CASSLLRQGDTTNEKLFF; cdr3_nt: TGTGCCAGCAGTTTATTGAGACAGGGGGATACAACTAATGAAAAACTGTTTTTT
cdr3_length: 15; v_call: TRBV5-4; d_call: -; clone_size: -; j_call: TRBJ1-3; cdr3_aa: CASSQRAGARNTIYF; cdr3_nt: TGTGCCAGCAGCCAGAGGGCGGGGGCTCGAAACACCATATATTTT
cdr3_length: 16; v_call: TRBV3-1/TRBV3-2; d_call: TRBD2; clone_size: -; j_call: TRBJ2-5; cdr3_aa: CASSRQRESLRETQYF; cdr3_nt: TGTGCCAGCAGCCGCCAGCGGGAGTCGTTACGGGAGACCCAGTACTTC
cdr3_length: 15; v_call: TRBV11-2; d_call: TRBD2; clone_size: -; j_call: TRBJ2-1; cdr3_aa: CASKYLAGVLNEQFF; cdr3_nt: TGTGCCAGCAAGTACCTAGCGGGAGTACTAAATGAGCAGTTCTTC
cdr3_length: 13; v_call: TRBV11-2; d_call: -; clone_size: once; j_call: TRBJ1-5; cdr3_aa: CASSLGGGQPQHF; cdr3_nt: TGTGCCAGCAGCTTAGGGGGGGGACAGCCCCAGCATTTT
cdr3_length: 15; v_call: TRBV2; d_call: -; clone_size: -; j_call: TRBJ2-4; cdr3_aa: CASSPRSPAKNIQYF; cdr3_nt: TGTGCCAGCAGCCCTAGGTCCCCAGCCAAAAACATTCAGTACTTC
cdr3_length: 15; v_call: TRBV7-2; d_call: TRBD2; clone_size: -; j_call: TRBJ2-1; cdr3_aa: CASSLTSGAGNEQFF; cdr3_nt: TGTGCCAGCAGCTTAACTAGCGGGGCTGGGAATGAGCAGTTCTTC
cdr3_length: 13; v_call: TRBV10-3; d_call: -; clone_size: -; j_call: TRBJ1-1; cdr3_aa: CAITPGVRAEAFF; cdr3_nt: TGTGCCATCACCCCAGGGGTGAGGGCTGAAGCTTTCTTT
cdr3_length: 15; v_call: TRBV7-2; d_call: TRBD2; clone_size: -; j_call: TRBJ2-7; cdr3_aa: CASSSTSGRVYEQYF; cdr3_nt: TGTGCCAGCAGCTCCACTAGCGGGAGGGTTTACGAGCAGTACTTC
cdr3_length: 14; v_call: TRBV19; d_call: -; clone_size: -; j_call: TRBJ1-2; cdr3_aa: CASSIVAGGDGYTF; cdr3_nt: TGTGCCAGTAGTATAGTGGCGGGGGGCGATGGCTACACCTTC
cdr3_length: 14; v_call: TRBV13; d_call: TRBD2; clone_size: -; j_call: TRBJ2-7; cdr3_aa: CASSSRTSSYEQYF; cdr3_nt: TGTGCCAGCAGCTCCAGGACTAGCTCCTACGAGCAGTACTTC